The clone carrying this T cell receptor beta chain has a count of ten or more. Through Arm-PCR of CDR3 regions and iRepertoire HTBI primers, TCR beta libraries were built. TCRdb re-derived calls from the multiplex PCR reads in MiXCR, one entry per CDR3 protein. The repertoire consists of 450,000 to 500,000 distinct CDR3 sequences, with around 15% occurring once and the leading ten covering 12%. This sample is part of a study of regulatory T cells in long-lasting Graves disease. Time point meaning: newly diagnosed GD, antithyroid drugs for less than 3 months. The TCR library was prepared using RNA isolated from PBMCs. The same specimen was also included in a second study, on T cells in Graves' hyperthyroidism and ophthalmopathy.

Sample: peripheral blood mononuclear cells (PBMCs), taken at new diagnosis, from a patient treated with antithyroid drugs. This clonotype was sampled from a man aged 40-50 years with Graves disease.

In nucleotides, the CDR3 is TGCAGTGCTAGACCCGGCCGGGCAGGGGCCTACGAGCAGTACTTC. Its translation: CSARPGRAGAYEQYF. V and J are TRBV20-1 and TRBJ2-7; a weak D match, TRBD1 (6 bases). The CDR3 runs to 15 residues. Trimming stripped 2 bases from V and 2 bases from J, with 16 bases between. Germline-derived CDR1 and CDR2 are DFQATT and SNEGSKA (reference sequence).